Below, 30 T cell receptor beta chains from the same sample are listed, as sequenced in a study of cytomegalovirus exposure and HLA in healthy donors. Primers included in the PCR were 60 Vbeta and 13 Jbeta primers. The repertoire was sequenced with immunoSEQ multiplex PCR; TCRdb's copy has only in-frame clones and lacks some. The sample contains 150,000 or so clones, approximately 81% of which appear only once. The material sequenced was PBMCs. The origin of the receptors is a female donor in good health and CMV-seronegative.

The V gene is TRBV9, the J gene TRBJ2-7, with D unclear. V lost 4 bases and J 2 bases, leaving 13 bases between the germline ends. In germline, CDR1 is SGDLS, CDR2 YYNGEE. The CDR3 has 14 amino acids. CDR3 loop: CASSPPKPPYEQYF. Written as DNA, the CDR3 is TGTGCCAGCAGCCCACCAAAGCCCCCCTACGAGCAGTACTTC. Together with reference TRBV9 and TRBJ2-7, the CDR3 gives the full variable domain: DSGVTQTPKHLITATGQRVTLRCSPRSGDLSVYWYQQSLDQGLQFLIQYYNGEERAKGNILERFSAQQFPDLHSELNLSSLELGDSALYFCASSPPKPPYEQYFGPGTRLTVT.

About this clone: The conserved final phenylalanine or tryptophan is absent from the CDR3, which likely points to a read error. The DNA is omitted, as the CDR3 cannot be located on it reliably, and the CDR3 follows TCRdb's listing. The gene calls are TRBV29-1 and TRBJ1-2. The CDR3 is made up of 8 amino acids, end residues included. Germline lookup yields CDR1 SQVTM and CDR2 ANQGSEA. The CDR3 reads CSALNCLT.

This clone appeared a single time. The chain joins TRBV6-4 to TRBJ2-3; 12 positions agree with TRBD2. The J segment lost 1 base and the V segment lost 6 bases, leaving 23 bases of the junction unmatched. CDR1 is MRHNA, CDR2 SNTAGT, per germline. The CDR3 runs 22 residues. CDR3 residues: CASSDPMDLRLAGARGTDTQYF. DNA for the CDR3: TGTGCCAGCAGCGACCCTATGGACCTACGACTAGCGGGGGCCCGAGGCACAGATACGCAGTATTTT.

The V call is TRBV30, the J call TRBJ1-4; no clear D gene. V gave up 0 bases and J gave up 3 bases, with 8 bases separating them. The CDR3 runs 14 residues. Germline V gene lookup returns CDR1 GTSNPN and CDR2 SVGIG (reference sequence). In DNA, the CDR3 is TGTGCCTGGAGTGTGTGGGGAGCTAATGAAAAACTGTTTTTT. Amino acids: CAWSVWGANEKLFF. The complete variable domain, with remaining parts taken from reference TRBV30 and TRBJ1-4, reads SQTIHQWPATLVQPVGSPLSLECTVEGTSNPNLYWYRQAAGRGLQLLFYSVGIGQISSEVPQNLSASRPQDRQFILSSKKLLLSDSGFYLCAWSVWGANEKLFFGSGTQLSVL.

The genes are TRBV6-5 and TRBJ2-5, with a possible D match to TRBD1 (5 bases). The CDR3 length is 16 residues. The ends were cut back, 0 bases at V and 1 base at J, with 12 bases in the middle. In germline, CDR1 is MNHEY, CDR2 SVGAGI. CDR3 in amino acids: CASSYSGPRAQETQYF. Here the CDR3 DNA reads TGTGCCAGCAGTTACTCGGGTCCCAGGGCCCAAGAGACCCAGTACTTC.

The CDR3 spells CASSTGDEQYF. The CDR3 bases are TGTGCCAGTAGTACCGGGGACGAGCAGTACTTC. The chain combines TRBV19 with TRBJ2-7; D is perhaps TRBD2 (5 bases). V dropped 4 bases and J dropped 5 bases, with 6 bases sitting between them. Per the germline V gene, CDR1 is LNHDA and CDR2 is SQIVND (reference sequence). The CDR3 length is 11 residues.

The chain combines TRBV6-1 with TRBJ1-3; 7 bases map to TRBD1. Per germline, CDR1 MNHNS and CDR2 SASEGT. V shed 5 bases, J shed 2 bases, and the junction held 6 bases outside the gene matches. The CDR3 totals 15 residues. The chain's CDR3 is CASSTDRVAGNTIYF. The CDR3 region has the DNA TGTGCCAGCAGTACCGACAGGGTAGCTGGAAACACCATATATTTT.

In its sample, this clone was seen once. Sequence at one end of the junction differs from germline and may be a read error. The J gene is TRBJ2-5, the V gene TRBV7-7, with a possible D match to TRBD2 (6 bases). This CDR3 has 13 residues. Looked up from germline, CDR1 is SSHAT and CDR2 is FNYEAQ (reference sequence). The chain's CDR3 is CASSLWAGSDLYF. The CDR3 coding sequence is TGTGCTAGCAGCTTATGGGCGGGGTCGGACCTTTACTTC.

There are a few counts of this clone. The chain recombines TRBV5-1 with TRBJ1-1; D gene ambiguous. Between the trimmed V and J ends, which lost 5 bases and 3 bases, there was a span of 14 bases. Germline V gene data show CDR1 as SGHRS and CDR2 as YFSETQ. The CDR3 totals 14 residues. CDR3 nucleotide sequence: TGCGCCAGCAGGCGGGAGGGAGGAGACACTGAAGCTTTCTTT. The encoded protein is CASRREGGDTEAFF.

This clone appeared a few times. Additional DNA sequences in this sample encode the identical CDR3. The gene calls are TRBV20-1 and TRBJ2-1, with 8 bases matching TRBD2. Germline CDR1 reads DFQATT; CDR2 reads SNEGSKA (reference sequence). The CDR3 runs 11 residues. The J segment lost 6 bases and the V segment lost 6 bases, leaving 1 base of the junction unmatched. The CDR3 region is CSARGGNEQFF. For the CDR3, the DNA is TGCAGTGCCCGGGGGGGCAATGAGCAGTTCTTC.

This clone has only a few counts. The CDR3 nucleotides read TGTGCCAGCAGCTTTACAGGGGGCAGCACAGATACGCAGTATTTT. Its translation is CASSFTGGSTDTQYF. The rearrangement uses TRBV5-6 and TRBJ2-3, with TRBD1 matching 9 bases. V dropped 2 bases and J dropped 0; count of bases not matched to a gene: 1. Germline lookup yields CDR1 SGHDT and CDR2 YYEEEE. The CDR3 consists of 15 residues.

V usage is TRBV7-2 and J usage is TRBJ1-2; D unclear. The V gene lost 7 bases and the J gene lost 6 bases, with 30 bases spanning the gap. CDR3 length: 18 residues. The germline V gene encodes CDR1 SGHTA and CDR2 FQGNSA. The CDR3, as DNA: TGTGCCAGCACCACTTACGGGCAGGCCGGGGTGGATAGGCATGGCTACACCTTC. This gives the protein CASTTYGQAGVDRHGYTF. The whole variable domain, remainder taken from reference TRBV7-2 and TRBJ1-2, is GAGVSQSPSNKVTEKGKDVELRCDPISGHTALYWYRQSLGQGLEFLIYFQGNSAPDKSGLPSDRFSAERTGGSVSTLTIQRTQQEDSAVYLCASTTYGQAGVDRHGYTFGSGTRLTVV.

This chain links TRBV29-1 with TRBJ2-1; the match to TRBD2 covers 10 bases. Losses at the gene ends were 6 bases for V and 5 bases for J; bases not matched to a gene: 7. The CDR3 is 14 residues long. The germline V gene encodes CDR1 SQVTM and CDR2 ANQGSEA. The CDR3 region has the DNA TGCAGCGTAGTGAGGACTAGCGGTAACAATGAGCAGTTCTTC. This codes for CSVVRTSGNNEQFF.

V and J are TRBV30 and TRBJ1-1; no clear D gene. Trimming cost V 4 bases and J 4 bases, with 10 bases left between them. The CDR3 is 12 residues long. Germline assignment: CDR1 GTSNPN and CDR2 SVGIG (reference sequence). CDR3 sequence (DNA): TGTGCCTGGAAGCGTGGGAGCACTGAAGCTTTCTTT. Encoded protein: CAWKRGSTEAFF.

This clone was counted once. The V and J genes are TRBV29-1 and TRBJ2-5; 9 nucleotides agree with TRBD2. Unmatched junction bases numbered 4, after V lost 6 bases and J lost 5 bases. The CDR3 loop spans 12 amino acids. Per the germline V gene, CDR1 is SQVTM and CDR2 is ANQGSEA. The CDR3 DNA reads TGCAGCGTCCCGAGCGGGGGGGAGACCCAGTACTTC. Its translation is CSVPSGGETQYF. The full variable domain, with the rest looked up from reference TRBV29-1 and TRBJ2-5, is SAVISQKPSRDICQRGTSLTIQCQVDSQVTMMFWYRQQPGQSLTLIATANQGSEATYESGFVIDKFPISRPNLTFSTLTVSNMSPEDSSIYLCSVPSGGETQYFGPGTRLLVL.

This sequence joins TRBV18 and TRBJ1-2; TRBD1 agrees at 7 bases. CDR1 KGHSH and CDR2 LQKENI come from the germline V gene. With 2 bases clipped from V and 4 bases from J, the junction kept 1 base outside the gene matches. The CDR3 consists of 13 residues. The CDR3 region is CASSPGTVYGYTF. The DNA of the CDR3 is TGTGCCAGCTCACCAGGGACAGTCTATGGCTACACCTTC.

The table lists this clone with a few counts. The rearrangement joins TRBV20-1 to TRBJ2-2; possible D gene TRBD1, 6 bases. The CDR3 runs 10 residues. Germline CDR1 is DFQATT and CDR2 is SNEGSKA (reference sequence). The V end lost 3 bases, the J end lost 16 bases, and 12 bases lay between the germline ends. CDR3 protein: CSASRGLRFF. CDR3 nucleotides: TGCAGTGCTAGTAGGGGGTTAAGGTTTTTT.

This clone was seen a few times. The gene calls are TRBV28 and TRBJ2-3, with 9 bases identical to TRBD1. The CDR3 contains 14 residues. CDR1 is MDHEN, CDR2 SYDVKM, per germline. J lost 11 bases, V lost 8 bases, and 14 bases had no gene match. The CDR3 here is CASLSRQGGRGQYF. The CDR3 region has the DNA TGTGCCAGCCTATCCAGACAGGGGGGTCGGGGGCAGTATTTT. The full variable domain, its missing parts supplied by reference TRBV28 and TRBJ2-3, is DVKVTQSSRYLVKRTGEKVFLECVQDMDHENMFWYRQDPGLGLRLIYFSYDVKMKEKGDIPEGYSVSREKKERFSLILESASTNQTSMYLCASLSRQGGRGQYFGPGTRLTVL.

The chain employs TRBV5-1 and TRBJ1-4; D is unclear. CDR1 is SGHRS, CDR2 YFSETQ, per germline. This CDR3 is 15 amino acids long. V was clipped by 0 bases and J by 4 bases, with 10 bases between them. The CDR3 DNA is TGCGCCAGCAGCTTGGGCGGCAGCTATAATGAAAAACTGTTTTTT. Protein sequence: CASSLGGSYNEKLFF.

J is TRBJ2-5 and V is TRBV6-6; TRBD2 matches at 7 bases. The V segment lost 3 bases and the J segment 5 bases; nucleotides outside the gene matches: 3. CDR3 length equals 13 residues. The germline V gene has CDR1 MNHNY and CDR2 SVGAGI (reference sequence). The CDR3 bases are TGTGCCAGCAGTTATCGGGAGGTGGAGACCCAGTACTTC. It encodes CASSYREVETQYF.

The rearrangement uses TRBV5-8 and TRBJ2-1; perhaps TRBD2 as D (5 bases). The CDR3 spans 13 residues. The germline CDR1 and CDR2 sequences are SGHTS and YDEGEE. V was trimmed by 4 bases and J by 8 bases, leaving 13 bases between them. The CDR3 nucleotides read TGTGCCAGCAGCACCGAACTAGTCTATGAGCAGTTCTTC. Encoded protein: CASSTELVYEQFF. Variable domain in full (rest from reference TRBV5-8 and TRBJ2-1): EAGVTQSPTHLIKTRGQQATLRCSPISGHTSVYWYQQALGLGLQFLLWYDEGEERNRGNFPPRFSGRQFPNYSSELNVNALELEDSALYLCASSTELVYEQFFGPGTRLTVL.

Comment on this clone: The same CDR3 is also encoded by other DNA sequences in this sample. The chain couples TRBV15 to TRBJ2-7; D may be TRBD1 (6 bases). V shed 3 bases and J shed 0 bases, with 6 bases lying between them. Germline V gene data show CDR1 as LNHNV and CDR2 as YYDKDF (reference sequence). The CDR3 extends over 13 amino acids. The CDR3 DNA reads TGTGCCACCAGCAGGGACAGCTCCTACGAGCAGTACTTC. This encodes CATSRDSSYEQYF.

The V and J genes are TRBV18 and TRBJ2-1; D is perhaps TRBD2 (6 bases). CDR3 length equals 16 residues. V dropped 1 base and J dropped 2 bases, with 12 bases sitting between them. In germline, CDR1 is KGHSH, CDR2 LQKENI. The CDR3 protein is CASSPQDGRPYNEQFF. DNA for the CDR3: TGTGCCAGCTCACCACAAGACGGGAGACCCTACAATGAGCAGTTCTTC.

This clone was detected only a few times. The chain recombines TRBV5-1 with TRBJ2-2; 11 nucleotides line up with TRBD2. V lost 4 bases and J lost 1; bases outside the gene matches: 3. The CDR3 length is 16 residues. CDR1 is SGHRS, CDR2 YFSETQ, per germline. The CDR3 bases are TGCGCCAGCAGCCGAGGGACTAGCGGGAACACCGGGGAGCTGTTTTTT. Protein sequence: CASSRGTSGNTGELFF.

The chain recombines TRBV27 with TRBJ1-1, with D possibly matching TRBD1 (5 bases). CDR1 and CDR2 (germline): MNHEY, SMNVEV (reference sequence). The CDR3 has 14 amino acids. V was trimmed by 4 bases and J by 4 bases, leaving 13 bases between them. CDR3 region: CASSWAREGTEAFF. The CDR3 DNA reads as TGTGCCAGCAGTTGGGCCAGGGAGGGCACTGAAGCTTTCTTT.

The rearrangement joins TRBV5-1 to TRBJ2-7, with TRBD1 matching 9 bases. This CDR3 has 15 residues. CDR1 and CDR2 (germline): SGHRS, YFSETQ. The V gene end was trimmed by 4 bases and the J gene end by 7 bases; junction bases not matched to a gene: 12. The CDR3 sequence is CASSEKQGAWYEQYF. In nucleotides, the CDR3 is TGCGCCAGCAGCGAAAAACAGGGGGCATGGTATGAGCAGTACTTC. The whole variable domain, filled in from reference TRBV5-1 and TRBJ2-7, reads KAGVTQTPRYLIKTRGQQVTLSCSPISGHRSVSWYQQTPGQGLQFLFEYFSETQRNKGNFPGRFSGRQFSNSRSEMNVSTLELGDSALYLCASSEKQGAWYEQYFGPGTRLTVT.

The chain recombines TRBV6-5 with TRBJ1-2; 7 bases match TRBD1. The CDR3 contains 15 residues. Losses at the gene ends were 0 bases for V and 2 bases for J; bases not matched to a gene: 3. The germline gives CDR1 MNHEY, CDR2 SVGAGI. CDR3: CASSYSGRGNYGYTF. The DNA of the CDR3 is TGTGCCAGCAGTTACTCAGGCAGGGGGAACTATGGCTACACCTTC.

The chain couples TRBV10-1 to TRBJ2-7, with TRBD2 matching over 11 bases. Trimming cost V 5 bases and J 2 bases; bases outside gene matches: 2. The CDR3 contains 14 residues. Per germline, CDR1 WNHNN and CDR2 SYGVQD (reference sequence). The CDR3 DNA sequence: TGCGCCAGCAGTACTAGCGGGGGTGCCTACGAGCAGTACTTC. This gives the protein CASSTSGGAYEQYF.

Points on this clone: At one end, the junction sequence differs from germline, possibly due to a read error. This chain joins TRBV7-7 and TRBJ2-7; TRBD2 aligns across 14 bases. This CDR3 contains 15 residues. Germline CDR1 is SSHAT and CDR2 is FNYEAQ (reference sequence). Here the CDR3 DNA reads TGTGCTAGCAGCCCCGGGACTAGCGGGAGCAACGAGCAGTACTTC. Protein sequence: CASSPGTSGSNEQYF.

A note on this clone: The junction departs from germline at one end; a sequencing error may be responsible. V gene TRBV7-9 combines with J gene TRBJ2-2; D is uncertain. This CDR3 spans 10 amino acids. In germline, CDR1 is SEHNR, CDR2 FQNEAQ (reference sequence). The CDR3, as DNA: TGTTCCAGCAGCCCGGGGGAGCTGTTTTTT. Translating it yields CSSSPGELFF.